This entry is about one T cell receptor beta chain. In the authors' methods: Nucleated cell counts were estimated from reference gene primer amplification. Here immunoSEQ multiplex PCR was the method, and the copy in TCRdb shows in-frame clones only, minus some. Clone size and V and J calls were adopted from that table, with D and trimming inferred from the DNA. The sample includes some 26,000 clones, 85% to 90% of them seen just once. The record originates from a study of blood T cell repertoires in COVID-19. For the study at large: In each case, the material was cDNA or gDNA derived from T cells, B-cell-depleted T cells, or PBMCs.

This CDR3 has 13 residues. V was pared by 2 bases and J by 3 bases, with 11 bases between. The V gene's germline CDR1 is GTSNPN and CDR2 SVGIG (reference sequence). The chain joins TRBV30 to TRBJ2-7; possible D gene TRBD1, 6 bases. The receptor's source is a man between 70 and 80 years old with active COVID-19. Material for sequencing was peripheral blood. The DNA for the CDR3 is TGTGCCTGGAGTCAGGGGAACTACTACGAGCAGTACTTC. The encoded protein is CAWSQGNYYEQYF.